Described below is a single TCR beta chain sequence and its context. Its cognate antigen is unknown. A much larger clone differs by one base, so this may be a read error. This sample is part of a study of T cells in Graves' hyperthyroidism and ophthalmopathy. Study conclusions and caveats: Ophthalmopathy, as predicted by the model, came a median roughly 6.8 months after the prediction. Most expanded thyroid clonotypes above 0.001 also appeared in blood. Classification by a 13 V-J model distinguished ophthalmopathy from stable hyperthyroidism.

CDR1 is SEHNR, CDR2 FQNEAQ, per germline (reference sequence). The CDR3 is 15 residues long. Researchers took RNA transcripts and amplified the TCR beta CDR3 regions from them. In the first-round RT-PCR of the TCR CDR3, the HTBI primer set was used. From the multiplex PCR reads, TCRdb called clonotypes with MiXCR, one entry per CDR3 protein. The sample contains 450,000 to 700,000 distinct CDR3 sequences, around 42% of which appear only once. Diagnoses used clinical symptoms, serum thyroxine and TRAb, thyroid ultrasound and orbital computed tomography. This sequence originates from an adult woman with Graves' disease, either hyperthyroidism or ophthalmopathy (not recorded which). The sequencing sample was made of peripheral blood or thyroid tissue (not recorded which). This chain joins TRBV7-9 and TRBJ2-5; 7 bases line up with TRBD1. This CDR3 reads CASSLRAGGQEAQYF. In DNA form, the CDR3 reads TGTGCCAGCAGCCTAAGGGCAGGGGGACAAGAGGCCCAGTACTTC.